Following are 10 T cell receptor beta chains from one sample sequenced in a study of cytotoxic CD8 clonotypes in ibrutinib-treated CLL. Sequencing was performed with immunoSEQ multiplex PCR; in TCRdb, only in-frame clones are kept and a portion is missing. Of just over 200,000 clones listed, more than 70% are singletons. The sequenced sample was PBMCs, obtained after 12 months of ibrutinib treatment. These receptors all stem from a human donor with chronic lymphocytic leukemia.

The chain joins TRBV15 to TRBJ2-5; 9 bases are shared with TRBD2. The CDR3 is 19 residues long. V shed 3 bases and J 4 bases; nucleotides not matched to a gene: 18. Germline CDR1 LNHNV, CDR2 YYDKDF (reference sequence). CDR3 bases: TGTGCCACCAGCAGTGGGGCCCTACTAGCGGGCCCACTGGGAGAGACCCAGTACTTC. It is translated as CATSSGALLAGPLGETQYF.

The chain combines TRBV11-2 with TRBJ1-2; D is perhaps TRBD1 (6 bases). Trimming removed 5 bases from V and 3 bases from J, with 19 bases in between. Per the germline V gene, CDR1 is SGHAT and CDR2 is FQNNGV. The CDR3 sequence is 16 residues long. This chain's CDR3 is CASSPILGGPYYGYTF. The CDR3 nucleotides read TGTGCCAGCAGCCCTATTCTTGGGGGGCCCTACTATGGCTACACCTTC.

This rearrangement joins TRBV13 to TRBJ2-3; either TRBD1 or TRBD2 may supply D (5 bases each). The CDR3 is 15 amino acids. Trimming pared 4 bases from V and 0 bases from J, leaving 11 bases between. Germline V gene data show CDR1 as PRHDT and CDR2 as FYEKMQ (reference sequence). In DNA, the CDR3 is TGTGCCAGCAGCTCCGGGACGGCTAGCACAGATACGCAGTATTTT. Translating it yields CASSSGTASTDTQYF.

Written as DNA, the CDR3 is TGTGCCAGCACGGACAGGGTATCCTACGAGCAGTACTTC. Translation gives CASTDRVSYEQYF. V gene TRBV27 combines with J gene TRBJ2-7; 8 bases agree with TRBD1. V shed 7 bases, J shed 1 base, and the junction held 3 bases outside the gene matches. The CDR3 loop spans 13 amino acids. The germline V gene encodes CDR1 MNHEY and CDR2 SMNVEV (reference sequence).

V and J are TRBV9 and TRBJ2-2; D call uncertain. This CDR3 has 15 residues. The germline V gene has CDR1 SGDLS and CDR2 YYNGEE. V lost 0 bases and J 8 bases, leaving 14 bases between the germline ends. The CDR3 loop reads CASSVGQITSGELFF. CDR3 sequence (DNA): TGTGCCAGCAGCGTAGGCCAGATCACCTCAGGGGAGCTGTTTTTT.

This clone was found a few times. V usage is TRBV2 and J usage is TRBJ1-2; no reliable D call. The V gene lost 3 bases and the J gene lost 4 bases, with 12 bases spanning the gap. This CDR3 has 14 residues. Germline V CDR1 and CDR2: SNHLY, FYNNEI. The CDR3 DNA reads TGTGCCAGCAGTGATGAGGGTGGCGTCTATGGCTACACCTTC. Amino acid sequence: CASSDEGGVYGYTF.

V is TRBV7-9 and J is TRBJ2-7; TRBD1 agrees at 7 bases. The V and J ends lost 5 bases and 4 bases, in that order; junction bases with no gene match: 14. Looked up from germline, CDR1 is SEHNR and CDR2 is FQNEAQ (reference sequence). The CDR3 is made up of 16 amino acids. CDR3 nucleotide sequence: TGTGCCAGCAGCCCCCTAGGGGGCAGGGGCGGGTACGAGCAGTACTTC. It codes for CASSPLGGRGGYEQYF.

J is TRBJ2-5 and V is TRBV1; the D segment call TRBD2 is taken from the table without a DNA check. TRBV1 is reported as a pseudogene. The CDR3 extends over 16 amino acids. The CDR3 DNA reads TGCACCCCGCAGGGACTAGCGGGGGGGCCTTTCCAGACCCAGTACTTC. Protein product: CTPQGLAGGPFQTQYF.

This chain connects TRBV28 to TRBJ1-5; D unclear. CDR1 MDHEN and CDR2 SYDVKM come from the germline V gene. Trimming stripped 3 bases from V and 5 bases from J, with 11 bases between. The CDR3 runs 14 residues. In nucleotides, the CDR3 is TGTGCCAGCAGTTTTCCCGGCGGATATCAGCCCCAGCATTTT. This translates into CASSFPGGYQPQHF.

This sequence joins TRBV7-9 and TRBJ2-7, with 7 bases that match TRBD2. The CDR3 runs 13 residues. Trimming at V came to 1 base and at J to 7 bases, leaving 4 bases not matched to a gene. CDR1 is SEHNR, CDR2 FQNEAQ, per germline (reference sequence). The CDR3 loop reads CASSLGPGGEQYF. The CDR3 DNA sequence: TGTGCCAGCAGCTTAGGTCCGGGGGGAGAGCAGTACTTC.